This TCR beta chain is from a study of cytomegalovirus exposure and HLA in healthy donors. Study-wide points: A classifier reportedly called cytomegalovirus status with high sensitivity and specificity. Per published accounts, TCR beta sequences correctly predicted the HLA-A and HLA-B alleles of most subjects. It was assumed in the presence/absence analyses that sequencing depth was roughly uniform across donors.

The PCR ran on 60 Vbeta and 13 Jbeta primers. The protocol was immunoSEQ multiplex PCR, while the TCRdb copy is restricted to in-frame clones and leaves out a portion. The sample holds about 130,000 clones, over 75% seen once. Trimming took off 2 bases at V and 0 bases at J, with 7 bases between the two ends. CDR1 and CDR2 from the germline V gene are LNHDA and SQIVND (reference sequence). The CDR3 is 14 residues long. Points on this clone: The antigen remains unidentified.

The sequence was collected from a male donor in good health and CMV-seropositive. The chain joins TRBV19 to TRBJ1-2, with D uncertain. Specimen: PBMCs. The DNA of the CDR3 is TGTGCCAGTAGTATAAGAGGTACTAACTATGGCTACACCTTC. The encoded protein is CASSIRGTNYGYTF.